A single sample is the source of the 23 T cell receptor beta chains below, sequenced in a study of vaccination effects on CD4 cells after COVID-19. Sequencing followed a ViraFEST assay step that expanded antigen-specific CD4+ T cells with viral peptide pools. The authors isolated CD4+ T cells after around 9 days of culture. Vaccine administered to participants consisted of two doses of either BNT162b2 or mRNA-1273. These receptors lack a known antigen. Using immunoSEQ multiplex PCR, the repertoire was profiled, and TCRdb retains in-frame clones only, with some absent. The sample has tens of thousands of clones; less than 85% are singletons. The source was CD4+ T cells from PBMCs cultured with HCoV-229E spike peptides, collected after COVID-19 vaccination. All receptors come from a human donor who received a COVID-19 vaccine.

The chain combines TRBV2 with TRBJ1-2, with a tentative D call TRBD1 (6 bases). The CDR3 consists of 16 residues. V gave up 5 bases and J gave up 6 bases, with 22 bases separating them. Germline CDR1 reads SNHLY; CDR2 reads FYNNEI. The CDR3 sequence is CASSLIDPGTTDGYTF. The CDR3 DNA is TGTGCCAGCAGTTTAATTGACCCCGGGACAACCGATGGCTACACCTTC.

The J gene is TRBJ1-3, the V gene TRBV3-1 (or the pseudogene TRBV3-2), with 7 nucleotides matching TRBD1. The CDR3 loop spans 15 amino acids. Trimming cost V 1 base and J 4 bases; bases outside gene matches: 4. The germline gives CDR1 LGHDT, CDR2 YNNKEL (reference sequence). The CDR3 loop reads CASSQGTGPGNTIYF. The CDR3 DNA reads as TGTGCCAGCAGCCAAGGGACAGGTCCGGGAAACACCATATATTTT.

The chain recombines TRBV2 with TRBJ1-3; TRBD1 aligns across 12 bases. The junction had 7 bases not matched to a gene; V was cut back by 7 bases and J by 0 bases. Germline V gives CDR1 SNHLY, CDR2 FYNNEI. This CDR3 has 17 amino acids. CDR3 DNA: TGTGCCAGCATTCCGGGACAGGGGGCCAACTCTGGAAACACCATATATTTT. It codes for CASIPGQGANSGNTIYF.

The chain uses TRBV4-2 and TRBJ1-3, with D unclear. This CDR3 has 13 amino acids. V was shortened by 0 bases and J by 7 bases, with 7 bases between the two germline ends. Looked up from germline, CDR1 is LGHNA and CDR2 is YNFKEQ. CDR3: CASSQDTGNTIYF. CDR3 DNA sequence: TGTGCCAGCAGCCAAGATACCGGGAACACCATATATTTT.

The chain joins TRBV5-1 to TRBJ2-3; possibly TRBD1 for D (5 bases). The V end was cut by 4 bases, the J end by 1 base, with 13 bases between. The germline V gene has CDR1 SGHRS and CDR2 YFSETQ. This CDR3 comprises 15 residues. CDR3 nucleotide sequence: TGCGCCAGCAGCCAATCGACAGCGCGCACAGATACGCAGTATTTT. The encoded protein is CASSQSTARTDTQYF.

This clone was detected only once. The gene calls are TRBV3-1 (or the pseudogene TRBV3-2) and TRBJ1-1; D unclear. Germline V gives CDR1 LGHDT, CDR2 YNNKEL (reference sequence). V was shortened by 3 bases and J by 3 bases, with 17 bases between the two germline ends. This CDR3 is built from 16 residues. The CDR3 loop is CASSQYSGPRDTEAFF. The CDR3 region has the DNA TGTGCCAGCAGCCAGTACTCGGGCCCTAGGGACACTGAAGCTTTCTTT.

The chain carries TRBV27 and TRBJ1-1, with 8 nucleotides matching TRBD1. This CDR3 spans 15 amino acids. Germline trimming cut 3 bases from V and 7 bases from J; bases unmatched to any gene: 10. From germline, CDR1 is MNHEY and CDR2 SMNVEV (reference sequence). The CDR3 sequence is CASSLSGGGRIEAFF. The DNA for the CDR3 is TGTGCCAGCAGTTTGTCAGGGGGCGGGCGTATTGAAGCTTTCTTT.

J is TRBJ1-2 and V is TRBV5-1; D is unresolved. This CDR3 region has 16 residues. CDR1 and CDR2 from the germline V gene are SGHRS and YFSETQ. Trimming took off 4 bases at V and 5 bases at J, with 21 bases between the two ends. The CDR3: CASSEQIPRNRYGYTF. The CDR3 DNA is TGCGCCAGCAGCGAGCAGATTCCCCGGAATCGATATGGCTACACCTTC.

The chain joins TRBV25-1 to TRBJ2-5; 11 nucleotides line up with TRBD2. The CDR3 loop spans 18 amino acids. V was pared by 2 bases and J by 1 base, with 9 bases of the junction left unmatched. Looked up from germline, CDR1 is MGHDK and CDR2 is SYGVNS. This CDR3 is CASSEGGLAVKTQETQYF. The CDR3 coding sequence is TGTGCCAGCAGTGAAGGGGGACTAGCGGTTAAGACCCAAGAGACCCAGTACTTC. Full variable domain (rest looked up from reference TRBV25-1 and TRBJ2-5): EADIYQTPRYLVIGTGKKITLECSQTMGHDKMYWYQQDPGMELHLIHYSYGVNSTEKGDLSSESTVSRIRTEHFPLTLESARPSHTSQYLCASSEGGLAVKTQETQYFGPGTRLLVL.

This clone was recorded a few times. This rearrangement joins TRBV6-4 to TRBJ1-1; the D gene is possibly TRBD1 (5 bases). Trimming took off 4 bases at V and 1 base at J, with 7 bases between the two ends. The V gene's germline CDR1 is MRHNA and CDR2 SNTAGT. CDR3 length equals 13 residues. CDR3 residues: CASSGGENTEAFF. CDR3 nucleotide sequence: TGTGCCAGCAGTGGAGGGGAGAACACTGAAGCTTTCTTT.

The J gene is TRBJ2-5, the V gene TRBV9; D is ambiguous. The germline V gene encodes CDR1 SGDLS and CDR2 YYNGEE. Trimming pared 3 bases from V and 5 bases from J, leaving 8 bases between. The CDR3 has 12 amino acids. CDR3 amino acids: CASSGMPETQYF. The CDR3 DNA reads as TGTGCCAGCAGCGGAATGCCGGAGACCCAGTACTTC.

The chain recombines TRBV3-1 (or the pseudogene TRBV3-2) with TRBJ2-3, with 13 bases lining up with TRBD2. This CDR3 comprises 16 residues. Trimming took 5 bases from V and 4 from J; bases not matched to a gene: 6. Germline V gene data show CDR1 as LGHDT and CDR2 as YNNKEL (reference sequence). The CDR3 region has the DNA TGTGCCAGCAGCTCATGGACTAGCGGGAGTTCAGATACGCAGTATTTT. This translates into CASSSWTSGSSDTQYF.

This chain joins TRBV6-5 and TRBJ1-2; the match to TRBD1 covers 9 bases. CDR3 size: 15 residues. V lost 2 bases and J lost 5; bases outside the gene matches: 6. Germline CDR1 and CDR2: MNHEY and SVGAGI. This CDR3 is CASSYTGGASYGYTF. CDR3 bases: TGTGCCAGCAGTTACACAGGGGGCGCATCGTATGGCTACACCTTC.

In the case of this clone: A read error may account for a junction end that differs from germline. V is TRBV4-1 and J is TRBJ1-2; maybe TRBD1 (5 bases). Germline-derived CDR1 and CDR2 are MGHRA and YSYEKL. The CDR3 is made up of 12 amino acids. The CDR3 DNA reads as TGCGCCAGCAGCCAAGTAGGATGGGGCAGGGCCTTC. Protein sequence: CASSQVGWGRAF.

This clone was seen a handful of times. V is TRBV11-2 and J is TRBJ1-1; unclear D gene. V was trimmed by 6 bases and J by 7 bases, leaving 9 bases between them. The CDR3 has 11 residues. Germline V CDR1 and CDR2: SGHAT, FQNNGV. In nucleotides, the CDR3 is TGTGCCAGCAGGAGGACGAGTGAAGCTTTCTTT. Protein sequence: CASRRTSEAFF.

The chain joins TRBV4-2 to TRBJ2-1, with 8 bases lining up with TRBD2. The CDR3 length is 16 residues. Per the germline V gene, CDR1 is LGHNA and CDR2 is YNFKEQ. V lost 4 bases and J lost 8; bases outside the gene matches: 13. The CDR3: CASSLDGRTSNDEQFF. Here the CDR3 DNA reads TGTGCCAGCAGCCTGGACGGGCGGACTAGCAATGATGAGCAGTTCTTC.

The CDR3 loop reads CASSIYQGAYEQYF. The DNA for the CDR3 is TGTGCCAGTAGTATCTACCAGGGCGCCTACGAGCAGTACTTC. The chain links TRBV19 to TRBJ2-7; D might be TRBD1 (5 bases). CDR1 and CDR2 (germline): LNHDA, SQIVND (reference sequence). V dropped 3 bases and J dropped 2 bases, with 11 bases sitting between them. The CDR3 is made up of 14 amino acids. Drawing the rest from reference TRBV19 and TRBJ2-7, the complete variable domain is DGGITQSPKYLFRKEGQNVTLSCEQNLNHDAMYWYRQDPGQGLRLIYYSQIVNDFQKGDIAEGYSVSREKKESFPLTVTSAQKNPTAFYLCASSIYQGAYEQYFGPGTRLTVT.

The chain carries TRBV7-2 and TRBJ2-5; perhaps D is TRBD1 or TRBD2 (7 bases each). The CDR3 has 14 amino acids. V lost 5 bases to trimming and J lost 5 bases, with 15 bases between them. Germline CDR1 reads SGHTA; CDR2 reads FQGNSA. The CDR3 DNA sequence: TGTGCCAGCAGCCTCAACCAGGGGGGGGAGACCCAGTACTTC. As protein: CASSLNQGGETQYF. Drawing the rest from reference TRBV7-2 and TRBJ2-5, the complete variable domain is GAGVSQSPSNKVTEKGKDVELRCDPISGHTALYWYRQSLGQGLEFLIYFQGNSAPDKSGLPSDRFSAERTGGSVSTLTIQRTQQEDSAVYLCASSLNQGGETQYFGPGTRLLVL.

This clone turned up a few times. This CDR3 reads CASSSQGGNQPQHF. DNA of the CDR3: TGTGCCAGTAGTTCGCAGGGGGGTAATCAGCCCCAGCATTTT. V is TRBV19 and J is TRBJ1-5; 7 bases line up with TRBD1. The germline V gene has CDR1 LNHDA and CDR2 SQIVND (reference sequence). This CDR3 contains 14 residues. Losses at the gene ends were 5 bases for V and 4 bases for J; bases not matched to a gene: 5.

The J gene is TRBJ1-5, the V gene TRBV6-1; D is perhaps TRBD1 (5 bases). Germline V gene data show CDR1 as MNHNS and CDR2 as SASEGT. CDR3 length equals 15 residues. V was shortened by 3 bases and J by 4 bases, with 13 bases between the two germline ends. The CDR3 loop is CASSDGGGMNQPQHF. The CDR3 coding sequence is TGTGCCAGCAGTGATGGCGGGGGAATGAATCAGCCCCAGCATTTT.

The chain recombines TRBV3-1 (or the pseudogene TRBV3-2) with TRBJ1-1; possible D gene TRBD1, 5 bases. Germline lookup yields CDR1 LGHDT and CDR2 YNNKEL (reference sequence). The germline V and J ends were trimmed by 1 base and 4 bases, with 10 bases remaining between them. This CDR3 contains 14 residues. The CDR3 DNA reads as TGTGCCAGCAGCCAAGCAGGGATGGCCACTGAAGCTTTCTTT. Its protein product is CASSQAGMATEAFF.

V usage is TRBV3-1 (or the pseudogene TRBV3-2) and J usage is TRBJ2-7, with D hard to call. The CDR3 sequence is 15 residues long. V lost 4 bases, J lost 3 bases, and 16 bases lay in between. The V gene's germline CDR1 is LGHDT and CDR2 YNNKEL (reference sequence). The CDR3 DNA sequence: TGTGCCAGCAGCCTTAACATGGGCAGAATCTACGAGCAGTACTTC. Encoded protein: CASSLNMGRIYEQYF.

V gene TRBV5-5 combines with J gene TRBJ1-2; tentative D call: TRBD1 (5 bases). V shed 1 base and J shed 10 bases, with 11 bases lying between them. The CDR3 sequence is 12 residues long. Germline assignment: CDR1 SGHKS and CDR2 YYEKEE (reference sequence). CDR3 bases: TGTGCCAGCAGCTTGCGAGGGGATTACTACACCTTC. Protein sequence: CASSLRGDYYTF.